This TCR beta chain was recorded in a study of blood T cells in healthy people across ages. Study observations and caveats: Aged donors had fewer naive CD4+ cells and lower diversity than long-lived donors. Age showed a roughly linear inverse relationship with TCR beta diversity per million T cells.

It was with a sample-barcoded 5' primer and a J-beta primer mix that a second PCR of about 7 to 12 cycles was run. Each CDR3 protein gets one entry after TCRdb re-called the 5' RACE reads with MiXCR. The sample lists some 1.6 million distinct CDR3 sequences, approximately 32% occurring once. This CDR3 region has 14 residues. Looked up from germline, CDR1 is SQVTM and CDR2 is ANQGSEA. V was pared by 7 bases and J by 6 bases, with 22 bases between. This clonotype has ten or more counts. Its antigen is unidentified. What was sequenced was blood. The rearrangement uses TRBV29-1 and TRBJ2-7; D is uncertain. The sequence was obtained from a woman in her thirties in good health. Here the CDR3 reads CSAVPVPRFFEQYF. CDR3 nucleotide sequence: TGCAGCGCCGTCCCTGTACCCCGTTTTTTCGAGCAGTACTTC.